Detailed here is one TCR beta chain. The antigen is not known. Among CD8+ T cells, naive ones were CD45RO-CCR7+CD27+CD95-. This sample stems from a study of CXCR3-negative and CXCR3-positive naive CD8 T cells. The wider study: Sequencing brought in 150 million or so TRB reads altogether, and each library got about 1.5 +/- 0.3 million.

General study points: CXCR3-positive naive cells carried more hydrophobic TRB CDR3s than CXCR3-negative ones. Naive cells that were CXCR3-negative or CXCR3-positive used TRBV-TRBJ genes alike, while memory cells diverged. Comparably high diversity marked both naive subsets, whereas memory CD8+ cells had much lower diversity.

This CDR3 comprises 15 residues. In preparing the TRB cDNA libraries, 5' RACE with UMI labels was used. TCRdb re-analyzed the 5' RACE reads; it lists each CDR3 protein once, without DNA. The sample table sets out tens of thousands of distinct CDR3 sequences. The clonotype originates from a human donor in good health. Some clones in this sample may be carry-over from other donors' samples. The sequenced material came from naive CXCR3+ CD8+ T cells from blood. As to subset: CD45RO-CCR7+CD27+CD95- naive CD8+ T cells expressing CXCR3 (TNR3+). The V and J genes are TRBV12-3 or TRBV12-4 and TRBJ2-5; TCRdb proposes TRBD1, but this gene call is untestable without DNA. The CDR3 region is CASSPSDRGPETQYF.